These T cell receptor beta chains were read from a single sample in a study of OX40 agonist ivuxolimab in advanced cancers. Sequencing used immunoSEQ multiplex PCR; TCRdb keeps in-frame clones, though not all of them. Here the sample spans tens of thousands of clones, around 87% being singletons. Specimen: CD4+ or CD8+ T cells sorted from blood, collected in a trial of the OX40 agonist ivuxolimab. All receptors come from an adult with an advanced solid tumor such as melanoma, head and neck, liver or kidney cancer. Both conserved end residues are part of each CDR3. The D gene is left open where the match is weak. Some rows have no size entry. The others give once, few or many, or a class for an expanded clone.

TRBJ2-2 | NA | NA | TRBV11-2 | TGTGCCAGCAGCTTGGGGTACTCAAACACCGGGGAGCTGTTTTTT | CASSLGYSNTGELFF
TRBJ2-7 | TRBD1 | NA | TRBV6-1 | TGTGCCAGCAGTGAAGTGAGGGGGCCGTCCTACGAGCAGTACTTC | CASSEVRGPSYEQYF
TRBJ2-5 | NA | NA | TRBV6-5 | TGTGCCAGCAGTTACTACCGGGCCGAGACCCAGTACTTC | CASSYYRAETQYF
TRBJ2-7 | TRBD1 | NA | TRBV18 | TGTGCCAGCTCACCTTCTAACGTGAGACAGGGGACCTACGAGCAGTACTTC | CASSPSNVRQGTYEQYF
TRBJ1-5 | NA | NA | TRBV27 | TGTGCCAGCAGTTTAAACCCAGGGAACCAGCCCCAGCATTTT | CASSLNPGNQPQHF
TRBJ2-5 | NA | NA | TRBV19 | TGTGCCAGTAGTCTCGACGACCAGGGGGAGACCCAGTACTTC | CASSLDDQGETQYF
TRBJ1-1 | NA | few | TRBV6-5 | TGTGCCAGCAGCCGTTCTACGAACACTGAAGCTTTCTTT | CASSRSTNTEAFF
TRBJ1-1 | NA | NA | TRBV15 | TGTGCCACCAGCAGAGATTTGGGGATGGACGGAGCTTTCTTT | CATSRDLGMDGAFF
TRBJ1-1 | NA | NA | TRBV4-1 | TGCGCCAGCAGCAAATATTCACAAGAGGGGCGTACTGAAGCTTTCTTT | CASSKYSQEGRTEAFF
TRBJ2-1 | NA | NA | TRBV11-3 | TGTGCCAGCAGCTTAGAGGGGTATGAGCAGTTCTTC | CASSLEGYEQFF
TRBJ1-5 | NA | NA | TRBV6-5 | TGTGCCAGCAGTGAGGCCAGGACGCAGCCCCAGCATTTT | CASSEARTQPQHF
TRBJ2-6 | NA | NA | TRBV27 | TGTGCCAGCAGTCCCTCAGGGGCCGTTGGCGTCCTGACTTTC | CASSPSGAVGVLTF
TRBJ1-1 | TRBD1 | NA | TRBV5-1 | TGCGCCAGCAGCCACCGGGACAGGGGTTCGGGGACTGAAGCTTTCTTT | CASSHRDRGSGTEAFF
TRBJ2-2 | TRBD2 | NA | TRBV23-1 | TGCGCCAGGGTCTTGGGAGGGCCCGGGGAGCTGTTTTTT | CARVLGGPGELFF
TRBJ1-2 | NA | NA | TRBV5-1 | TGCGCCAGCAGCGATACAGGGAACTCTAACTATGGCTACACCTTC | CASSDTGNSNYGYTF
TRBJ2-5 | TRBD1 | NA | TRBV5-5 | TGTGCCAGCAGCCCGGGACAGGGCCAAGAGACCCAGTACTTC | CASSPGQGQETQYF
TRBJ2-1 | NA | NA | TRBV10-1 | TGCGCCAGCAGTGAGTCTACTAGAGAAGAGCAGTTCTTC | CASSESTREEQFF
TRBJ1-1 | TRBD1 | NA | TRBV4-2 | TGTGCCAGCAGCCAAGAAGGGGACAGGGGGGGGAACACTGAAGCTTTCTTT | CASSQEGDRGGNTEAFF
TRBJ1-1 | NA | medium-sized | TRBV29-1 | TGCAGCGTTGAAGTATCAGTGAACACTGAAGCTTTCTTT | CSVEVSVNTEAFF
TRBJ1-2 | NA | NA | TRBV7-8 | TGTGCCAGCAGCTTACAGCTAGGGGCGCGGCATGGCTACACCTTC | CASSLQLGARHGYTF
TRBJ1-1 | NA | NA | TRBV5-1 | TGCGCCAGCAGCTTGGAAGGGGCAGGGTCTGAAGCTTTCTTT | CASSLEGAGSEAFF
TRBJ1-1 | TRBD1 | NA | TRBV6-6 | TGTGCCAGCAGTTACGGACAGGGGAAAAACACTGAAGCTTTCTTT | CASSYGQGKNTEAFF
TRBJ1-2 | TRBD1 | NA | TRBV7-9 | TGTGCCAGCAGCTTAGATAGGACAGGGTACGGCTACACCTTC | CASSLDRTGYGYTF
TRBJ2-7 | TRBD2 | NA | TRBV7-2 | TGTGCCAGCAGCTTAGGGACTAGCCCCACCACTCCCTACGAGCAGTACTTC | CASSLGTSPTTPYEQYF
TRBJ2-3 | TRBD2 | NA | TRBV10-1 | TGCGCCAGCAGTGACCCTAGCGGGGGGCCGGCAGATACGCAGTATTTT | CASSDPSGGPADTQYF
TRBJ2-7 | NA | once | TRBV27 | TGTGCCAGCAGGGACCTTCAGCGGACCTACGAGCAGTACTTC | CASRDLQRTYEQYF
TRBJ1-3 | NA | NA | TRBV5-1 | TGCGCCAGCAGCTTGCTGGGTTCTGGAAACACCATATATTTT | CASSLLGSGNTIYF
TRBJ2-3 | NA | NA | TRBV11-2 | TGTGCCAGCAGCTCTACCCCCACAGATACGCAGTATTTT | CASSSTPTDTQYF
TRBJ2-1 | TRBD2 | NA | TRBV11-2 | TGTGCCAGCAGTCTGAAGCTAGCGGGGGGGTCCTACAATGAGCAGTTCTTC | CASSLKLAGGSYNEQFF
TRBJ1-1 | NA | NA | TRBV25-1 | TGTGCCAGCAGGGTCCCTAAACCCACTGAAGCTTTCTTT | CASRVPKPTEAFF
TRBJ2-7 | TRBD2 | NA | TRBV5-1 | TGCGCCAGCAGCTTGGATCTAGCGGGGGGTGAACAGTACTTC | CASSLDLAGGEQYF
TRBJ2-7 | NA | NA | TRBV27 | TGTGCCAGCAGTTTCGGCAGGACCTACGAGCAGTACTTC | CASSFGRTYEQYF
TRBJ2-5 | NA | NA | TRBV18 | TGTGCCAGCTCACGGACGGACCAAGAGACCCAGTACTTC | CASSRTDQETQYF
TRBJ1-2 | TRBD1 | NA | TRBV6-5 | TGTGCCAGCCAGGGGACAGGGGGCGATGGCTACACCTTC | CASQGTGGDGYTF
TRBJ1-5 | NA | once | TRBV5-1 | TGCGCCAGCAGCTCGGACGGGGGCTGGGGTCAGCCCCAGCATTTT | CASSSDGGWGQPQHF
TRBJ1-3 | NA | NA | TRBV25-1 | TGTGCCAGCAGTGAATATAGTGGCAACATGGCTGGAAACACCATATATTTT | CASSEYSGNMAGNTIYF
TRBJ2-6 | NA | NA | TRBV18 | TGTGCCAGCTCCCTGAGCTCTGGGGCCAACGTCCTGACTTTC | CASSLSSGANVLTF
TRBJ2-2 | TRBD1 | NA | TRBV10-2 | TGCGCCAGCAGTAACCCGGGACAGGGGGACACCGGGGAGCTGTTTTTT | CASSNPGQGDTGELFF